This T cell receptor beta chain was found in a study of blood T cells in healthy people across ages (dated by TCRdb to between 2014 and 2017). Context from the whole study: Template switching captured roughly one uniquely barcoded TCR beta cDNA molecule per two T cells in model experiments. Age-related changes in TCR beta repertoire diversity were measured in the study by deep sequencing normalized with unique cDNA molecular identifiers. For two donors (one aged 18 to 29 and one aged 80 or older), the study analyzed two additional independent replicas of 1 million unique cDNA reads from the same blood draw. Donors were grouped into four age groups: young (average approximately 16 years), middle-aged (about 40), aged (around 62) and long-lived (82). To avoid experimental bias, donors of different ages were randomly spread across the sequencing lanes. Paper-wide results and their limitations: Observed TCR beta diversity correlated strongly with the percentage of naive T cells measured by flow cytometry. Because donor CMV infection status was unknown, age-related changes in expanded clonotypes were potentially confounded. Observed TCR beta diversity per million T cells fell roughly linearly with age, and a significant reduction was already apparent by age around 40. Because profiling used bulk unsorted PBMCs, naive and antigen-experienced compartments could not be compared conclusively. Total diversity estimates from one million sequenced T cells were considered lower bounds and underestimates. The long-lived group showed more naive CD4+ T cells, fewer expanded clones and increased TCR diversity than the aged group, suggesting age selection.

Donors were 39 systemically healthy Caucasian individuals from Russia aged roughly 6 to 95 years. Each donor gave approximately 9.3 milliliters of peripheral blood, collected into EDTA-treated Vacutainer tubes. Ficoll-Paque density-gradient centrifugation was used to isolate PBMCs, with at least 6.5 million per sample. Trizol reagent was used to extract total RNA from PBMCs, with at least 5.5 micrograms per sample. For every donor, an aliquot of PBMCs went through flow cytometry to measure the percentages of naive CD45RAhigh/CD27high T cells. The CDR3, from cysteine to phenylalanine, totals 13 residues. The CDR3 DNA has 39 bases and is translated from base 1. CDR1 and CDR2 are read off the germline V gene as MNHNS and SASEGT. Trimming accounts for 3 bases at V and 6 bases at J, while the number of junction bases matched to no gene is 1. This clonotype was observed a few times. No cognate antigen has been identified for it. One base away there is no much larger clone; base qualities are not given.

Library preparation employed 5' RACE. The data were produced on an Illumina HiSeq 2500. A second about 7 to 11 cycle PCR used a sample-barcoded 5' primer and a J-beta primer mix. A template-switch 5' adaptor carrying 12 random nucleotides introduced a unique molecular identifier onto each TCR beta cDNA molecule. Each sample yielded at least 2.5 million CDR3-containing paired-end reads. First-strand cDNA synthesis was performed from all RNA using the Mint cDNA synthesis kit, with priming by a TRBC-specific oligonucleotide. After uracil-DNA glycosylase treatment, a first 18-cycle PCR used universal primers M1SS and BC2_uni_R on all cDNA. The published analysis was carried out like this. For normalization, 1 million high-quality reads were randomly selected from each sample, with every read carrying a distinct molecular identifier. Instead of being binned into consensus sequences, reads with shared molecular identifiers were discarded. MiTCR, run with a Q25 quality threshold and the strictest error-elimination algorithm, handled CDR3 identification, clonotype clustering and error correction. A nonparametric unseen species model with Euler transformation was used to estimate lower-bound total TCR beta diversity. TCRdb handled the public reads itself, with Q25 trimming in fastp and clone calling in MiXCR, and kept productive beta chains. Each CDR3 protein gets just one entry, which takes the most common genes and DNA from the rows behind it. TCRdb's processing, not the authors', yielded these V and J calls. In all, the sample holds some 1.6 million distinct CDR3 sequences, and 30% to 40% of those were seen once. The top ten hold 11% of the sample.

Sequencing was carried out using blood. The clonotype originates from a woman aged 25 to 39 in good health. In this chain, TRBV6-1 is recombined with TRBJ1-5; TRBD1 agrees with 8 junctional bases. Here is the DNA: TGTGCCAGCAGTGAGACAGGGGTTCAGCCCCAGCATTTT. Protein translation: CASSETGVQPQHF.